This T cell receptor beta chain is from a study of PD-L1 blockade in urothelial cancer. Background on the study: Men with urothelial cancer arising in the bladder made up about 85% of the roughly 30 patients. T cells numbered a median of 141,255 in the blood samples.

The V end lost 1 base, the J end lost 8 bases, and 11 bases lay between the germline ends. The CDR3 consists of 13 residues. From germline, CDR1 is SGHTA and CDR2 FQGTGA. Using immunoSEQ multiplex PCR, the repertoire was profiled, and TCRdb retains in-frame clones only, with some absent. The data show approximately 52,000 clones, 60% to 85% seen once. This specimen was PBMCs, taken around atezolizumab (anti-PD-L1) treatment. The gene calls are TRBV7-3 and TRBJ1-1, with D unclear. The sequence was collected from a man in his 70s with urothelial cancer. CDR3 protein: CASSLRAGREAFF. In nucleotides, the CDR3 is TGTGCCAGCAGCTTAAGAGCGGGAAGGGAAGCTTTCTTT.